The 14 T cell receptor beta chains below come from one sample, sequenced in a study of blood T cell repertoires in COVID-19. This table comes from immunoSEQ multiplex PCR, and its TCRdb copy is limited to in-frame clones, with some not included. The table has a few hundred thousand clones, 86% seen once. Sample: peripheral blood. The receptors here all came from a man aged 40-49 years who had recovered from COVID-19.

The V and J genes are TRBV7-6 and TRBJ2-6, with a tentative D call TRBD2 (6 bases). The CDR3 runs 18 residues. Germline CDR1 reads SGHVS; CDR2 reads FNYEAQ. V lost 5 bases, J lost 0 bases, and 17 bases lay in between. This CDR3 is CASSGSASGDSGANVLTF. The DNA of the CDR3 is TGTGCCAGCAGCGGAAGCGCCTCGGGGGACTCTGGGGCCAACGTCCTGACTTTC.

CDR3 bases: TGTGCCAGCAGCTTGAGTTTAGCGGGATACAATGAGCAGTTCTTC. Protein product: CASSLSLAGYNEQFF. This chain connects TRBV13 to TRBJ2-1; TRBD2 matches 8 bases. V lost 3 bases, J lost 4 bases, and 5 bases stayed unmatched. This CDR3 is 15 amino acids long. In germline, CDR1 is PRHDT, CDR2 FYEKMQ (reference sequence).

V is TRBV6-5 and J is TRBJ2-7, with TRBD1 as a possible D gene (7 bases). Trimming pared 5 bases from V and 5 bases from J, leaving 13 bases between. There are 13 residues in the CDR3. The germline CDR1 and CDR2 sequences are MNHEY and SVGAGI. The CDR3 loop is CASSIRGVDEQYF. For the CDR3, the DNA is TGTGCCAGCAGTATCAGGGGGGTCGACGAGCAGTACTTC.

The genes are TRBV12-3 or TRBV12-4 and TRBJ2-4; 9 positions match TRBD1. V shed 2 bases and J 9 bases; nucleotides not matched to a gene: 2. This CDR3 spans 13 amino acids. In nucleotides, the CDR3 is TGTGCCAGCAGTTTAAGACAGGGGGGCATTCAGTACTTC. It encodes CASSLRQGGIQYF.

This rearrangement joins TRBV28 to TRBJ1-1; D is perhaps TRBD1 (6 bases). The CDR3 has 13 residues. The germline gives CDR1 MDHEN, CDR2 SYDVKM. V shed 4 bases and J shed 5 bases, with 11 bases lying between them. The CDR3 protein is CASSSSRGTEAFF. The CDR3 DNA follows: TGTGCCAGCAGTTCGTCGAGGGGGACTGAAGCTTTCTTT.

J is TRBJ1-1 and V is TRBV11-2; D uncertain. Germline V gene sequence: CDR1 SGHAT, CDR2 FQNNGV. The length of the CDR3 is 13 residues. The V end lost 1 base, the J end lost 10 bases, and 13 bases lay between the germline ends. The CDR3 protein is CASSLASHAGAFF. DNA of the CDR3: TGTGCCAGCAGCTTAGCGTCCCATGCAGGAGCTTTCTTT. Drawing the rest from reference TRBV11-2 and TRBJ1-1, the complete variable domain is EAGVAQSPRYKIIEKRQSVAFWCNPISGHATLYWYQQILGQGPKLLIQFQNNGVVDDSQLPKDRFSAERLKGVDSTLKIQPAKLEDSAVYLCASSLASHAGAFFGQGTRLTVV.

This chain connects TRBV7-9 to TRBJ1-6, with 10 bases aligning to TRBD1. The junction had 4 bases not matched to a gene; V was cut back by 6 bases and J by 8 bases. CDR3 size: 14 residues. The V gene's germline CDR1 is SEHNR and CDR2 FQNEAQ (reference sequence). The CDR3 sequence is CASSMTGGDSPLHF. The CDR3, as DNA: TGTGCCAGCAGTATGACAGGGGGCGATTCACCCCTCCACTTT.

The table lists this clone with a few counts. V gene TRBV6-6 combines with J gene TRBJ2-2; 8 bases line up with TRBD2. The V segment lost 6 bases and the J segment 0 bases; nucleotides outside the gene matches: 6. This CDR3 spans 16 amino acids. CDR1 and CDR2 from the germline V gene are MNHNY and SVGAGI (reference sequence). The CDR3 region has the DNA TGTGCCAGCAGGACTAGCGACGGTCCGAACACCGGGGAGCTGTTTTTT. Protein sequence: CASRTSDGPNTGELFF.

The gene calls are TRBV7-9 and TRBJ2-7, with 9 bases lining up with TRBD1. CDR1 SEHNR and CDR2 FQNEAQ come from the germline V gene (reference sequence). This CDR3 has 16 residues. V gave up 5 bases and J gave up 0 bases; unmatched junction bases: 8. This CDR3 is CASSHKQGASSYEQYF. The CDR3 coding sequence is TGTGCCAGCAGCCATAAACAGGGGGCAAGCTCCTACGAGCAGTACTTC.

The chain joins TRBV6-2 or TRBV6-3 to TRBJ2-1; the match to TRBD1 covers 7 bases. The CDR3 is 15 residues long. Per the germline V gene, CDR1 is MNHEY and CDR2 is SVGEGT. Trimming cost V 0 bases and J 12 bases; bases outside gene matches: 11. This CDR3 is CASSYSKGGPIPQFF. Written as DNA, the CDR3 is TGTGCCAGCAGTTACTCGAAAGGGGGCCCGATCCCGCAGTTCTTC.

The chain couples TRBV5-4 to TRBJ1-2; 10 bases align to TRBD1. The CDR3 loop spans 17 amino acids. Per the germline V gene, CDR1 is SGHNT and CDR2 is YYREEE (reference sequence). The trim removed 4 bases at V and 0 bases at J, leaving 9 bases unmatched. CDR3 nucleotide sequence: TGTGCCAGCAGCCGTGTGGGACAGGGGCTTGCTAACTATGGCTACACCTTC. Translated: CASSRVGQGLANYGYTF.

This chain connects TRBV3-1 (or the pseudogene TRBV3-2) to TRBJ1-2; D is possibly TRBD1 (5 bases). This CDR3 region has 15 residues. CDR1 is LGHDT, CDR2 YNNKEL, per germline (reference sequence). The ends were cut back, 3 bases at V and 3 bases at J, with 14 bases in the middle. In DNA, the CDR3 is TGTGCCAGCAGCCACGGGGGGAGGGAGGACTATGGCTACACCTTC. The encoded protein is CASSHGGREDYGYTF.

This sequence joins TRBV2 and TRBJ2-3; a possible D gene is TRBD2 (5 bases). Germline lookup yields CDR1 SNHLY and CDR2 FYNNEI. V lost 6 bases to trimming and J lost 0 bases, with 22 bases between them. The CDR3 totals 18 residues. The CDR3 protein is CASRSSRTERSSTDTQYF. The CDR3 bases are TGTGCCAGCAGATCTAGCAGGACTGAACGATCTAGCACAGATACGCAGTATTTT.

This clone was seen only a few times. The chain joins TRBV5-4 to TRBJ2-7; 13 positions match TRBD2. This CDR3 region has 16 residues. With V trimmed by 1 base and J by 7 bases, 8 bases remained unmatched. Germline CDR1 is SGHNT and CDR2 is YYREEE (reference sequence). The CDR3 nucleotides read TGTGCCAGCAGCTTGCGGCGGACTAGCGGGAGAAAAGAGCAGTACTTC. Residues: CASSLRRTSGRKEQYF. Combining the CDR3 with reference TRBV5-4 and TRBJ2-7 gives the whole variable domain ETGVTQSPTHLIKTRGQQVTLRCSSQSGHNTVSWYQQALGQGPQFIFQYYREEENGRGNFPPRFSGLQFPNYSSELNVNALELDDSALYLCASSLRRTSGRKEQYFGPGTRLTVT.